This T cell receptor beta chain comes out of a study of cytomegalovirus exposure and HLA in healthy donors. The study ran its PCR with 60 Vbeta and 13 Jbeta primers. TCRdb's copy holds only in-frame clones and misses some; the assay was immunoSEQ multiplex PCR. The sample yields around 170,000 clones, 76% seen once. A note on this clone: Its target is not known.

Regarding the study as a whole: Later analysis identified over 15,000 TCR beta sequences associated with HLA alleles, using a false discovery rate threshold of 0.05. Analyses of presence and absence presupposed an approximately uniform sequencing depth across donors. An Asian-associated ancestry cluster reportedly showed fewer N-insertions than the approximately 670-donor mean in a later analysis. Researchers reported that a few CMV-associated chains were confirmed in vitro as CMV antigen-specific.

This CDR3 is 14 amino acids long. V was cut by 2 bases and J by 6 bases, with 11 bases left in between. CDR1 is KGHSH and CDR2 is LQKENI in the germline V gene. Sequencing was performed on PBMCs. The V call is TRBV18, the J call TRBJ1-5, with a possible D match to TRBD1 (5 bases). This sequence originates from a woman aged 25 to 39 in good health and CMV-seropositive. CDR3 sequence (DNA): TGTGCCAGCTCACCAGGAAGGGGCGGTCAGCCCCAGCATTTT. It yields the protein CASSPGRGGQPQHF.